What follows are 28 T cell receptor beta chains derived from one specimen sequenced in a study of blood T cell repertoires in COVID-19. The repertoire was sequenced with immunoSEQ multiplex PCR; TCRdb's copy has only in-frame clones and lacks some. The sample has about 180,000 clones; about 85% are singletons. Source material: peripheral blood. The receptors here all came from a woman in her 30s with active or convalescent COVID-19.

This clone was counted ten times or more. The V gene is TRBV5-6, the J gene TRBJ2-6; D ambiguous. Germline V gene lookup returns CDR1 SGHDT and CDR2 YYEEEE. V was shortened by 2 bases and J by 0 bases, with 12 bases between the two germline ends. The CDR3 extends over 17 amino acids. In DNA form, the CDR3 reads TGTGCCAGCAGCTTTAATTTCCTCCCCTCTGGGGCCAACGTCCTGACTTTC. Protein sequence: CASSFNFLPSGANVLTF.

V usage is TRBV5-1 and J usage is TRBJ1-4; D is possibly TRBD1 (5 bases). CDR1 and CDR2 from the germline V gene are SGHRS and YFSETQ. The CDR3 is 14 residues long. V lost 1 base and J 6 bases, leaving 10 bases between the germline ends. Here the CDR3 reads CASSLSRGDEKLFF. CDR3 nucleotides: TGCGCCAGCAGCTTGAGTAGGGGTGATGAAAAACTGTTTTTT.

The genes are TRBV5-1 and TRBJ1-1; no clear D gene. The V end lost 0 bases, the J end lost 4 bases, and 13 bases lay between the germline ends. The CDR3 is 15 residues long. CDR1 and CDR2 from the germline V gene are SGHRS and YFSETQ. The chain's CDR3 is CASSLDEGLGTEAFF. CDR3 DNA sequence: TGCGCCAGCAGCTTGGATGAGGGATTAGGCACTGAAGCTTTCTTT.

CDR3 protein: CASAPGRDYQPQHF. The CDR3 DNA follows: TGTGCCAGCGCCCCTGGCAGGGATTATCAGCCCCAGCATTTT. This chain uses TRBV6-6 with TRBJ1-5, with D possibly matching TRBD1 (5 bases). CDR3 length equals 14 residues. V lost 8 bases to trimming and J lost 5 bases, with 16 bases between them. CDR1 MNHNY and CDR2 SVGAGI come from the germline V gene (reference sequence).

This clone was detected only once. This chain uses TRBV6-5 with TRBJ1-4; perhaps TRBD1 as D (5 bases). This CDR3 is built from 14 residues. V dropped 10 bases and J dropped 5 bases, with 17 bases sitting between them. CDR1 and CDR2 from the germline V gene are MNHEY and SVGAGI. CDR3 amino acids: CATTPPGRNEKLFF. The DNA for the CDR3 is TGTGCCACCACCCCCCCAGGGAGGAATGAAAAACTGTTTTTT.

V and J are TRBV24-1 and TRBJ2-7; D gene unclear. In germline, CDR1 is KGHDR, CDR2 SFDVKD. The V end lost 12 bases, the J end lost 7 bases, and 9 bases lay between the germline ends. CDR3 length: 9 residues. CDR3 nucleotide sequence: TGTGCCTCACAAACGGAGCAGTACTTC. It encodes CASQTEQYF.

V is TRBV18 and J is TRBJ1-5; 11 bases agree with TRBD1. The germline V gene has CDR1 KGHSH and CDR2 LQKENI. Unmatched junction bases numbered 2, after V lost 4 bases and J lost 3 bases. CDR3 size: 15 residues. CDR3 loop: CASSRDRGYNQPQHF. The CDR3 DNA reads TGTGCCAGCTCACGGGACAGGGGGTACAATCAGCCCCAGCATTTT.

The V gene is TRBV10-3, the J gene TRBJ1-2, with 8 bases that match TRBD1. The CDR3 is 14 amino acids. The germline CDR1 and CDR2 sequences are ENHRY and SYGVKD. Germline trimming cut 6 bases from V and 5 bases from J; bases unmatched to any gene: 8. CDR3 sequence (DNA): TGTGCCATCAGCGACCAGGGGGCAGGATATGGCTACACCTTC. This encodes CAISDQGAGYGYTF.

The CDR3 loop is CASSLEGQPGQPQHF. DNA for the CDR3: TGCGCCAGCAGCTTGGAAGGCCAGCCAGGTCAGCCCCAGCATTTT. V is TRBV5-1 and J is TRBJ1-5; D ambiguous. V was trimmed by 0 bases and J by 6 bases, leaving 13 bases between them. CDR3 length: 15 amino acids. Looked up from germline, CDR1 is SGHRS and CDR2 is YFSETQ.

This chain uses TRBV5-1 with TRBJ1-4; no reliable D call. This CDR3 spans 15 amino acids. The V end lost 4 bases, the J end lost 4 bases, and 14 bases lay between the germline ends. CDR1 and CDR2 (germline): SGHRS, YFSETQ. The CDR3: CASSPSPHYNEKLFF. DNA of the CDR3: TGCGCCAGCAGCCCCAGTCCTCATTATAATGAAAAACTGTTTTTT.

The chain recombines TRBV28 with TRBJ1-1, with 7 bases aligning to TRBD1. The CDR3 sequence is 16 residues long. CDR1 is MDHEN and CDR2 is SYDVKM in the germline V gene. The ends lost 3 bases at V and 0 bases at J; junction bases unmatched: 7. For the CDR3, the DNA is TGTGCCAGCAGTTTCTCTGAGGGGACAGTGAACACTGAAGCTTTCTTT. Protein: CASSFSEGTVNTEAFF.

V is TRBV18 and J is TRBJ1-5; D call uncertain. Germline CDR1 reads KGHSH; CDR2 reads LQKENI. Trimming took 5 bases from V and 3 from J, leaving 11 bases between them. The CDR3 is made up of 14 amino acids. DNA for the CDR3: TGTGCCAGCTCAGAAGCGAGCCACAATCAGCCCCAGCATTTT. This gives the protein CASSEASHNQPQHF.

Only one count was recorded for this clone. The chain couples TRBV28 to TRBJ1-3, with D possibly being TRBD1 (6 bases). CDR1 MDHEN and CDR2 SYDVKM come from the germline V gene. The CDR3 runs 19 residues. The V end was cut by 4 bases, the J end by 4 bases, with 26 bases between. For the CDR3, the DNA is TGTGCCAGCAGTTCAATCCGGGACATCCTCCTTCTGGGAGGAAACACCATATATTTT. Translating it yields CASSSIRDILLLGGNTIYF.

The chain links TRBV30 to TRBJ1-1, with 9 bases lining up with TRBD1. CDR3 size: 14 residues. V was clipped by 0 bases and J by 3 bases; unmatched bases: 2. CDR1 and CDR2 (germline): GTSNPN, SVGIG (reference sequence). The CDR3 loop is CAWSVTGGYTEAFF. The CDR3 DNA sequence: TGTGCCTGGAGTGTAACAGGGGGCTACACTGAAGCTTTCTTT.

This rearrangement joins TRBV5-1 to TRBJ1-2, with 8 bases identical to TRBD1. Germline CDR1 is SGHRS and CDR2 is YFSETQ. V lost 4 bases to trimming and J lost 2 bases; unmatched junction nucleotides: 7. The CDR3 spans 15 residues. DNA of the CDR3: TGCGCCAGCAGCACTTCAGGGGGCGCGAACTATGGCTACACCTTC. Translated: CASSTSGGANYGYTF.

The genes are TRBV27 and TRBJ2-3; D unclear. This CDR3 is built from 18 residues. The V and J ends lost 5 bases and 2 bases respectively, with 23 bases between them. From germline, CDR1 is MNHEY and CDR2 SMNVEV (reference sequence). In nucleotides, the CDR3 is TGTGCCAGCAGTAGCCAACTTGAACCCTTTTTCCACACAGATACGCAGTATTTT. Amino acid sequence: CASSSQLEPFFHTDTQYF.

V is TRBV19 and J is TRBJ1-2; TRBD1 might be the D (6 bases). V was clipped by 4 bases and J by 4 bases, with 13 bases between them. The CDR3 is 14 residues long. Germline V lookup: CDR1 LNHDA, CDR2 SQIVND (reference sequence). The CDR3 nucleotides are TGTGCCAGTAGTACCCCAGGCAGGGGCTATGGCTACACCTTC. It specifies CASSTPGRGYGYTF.

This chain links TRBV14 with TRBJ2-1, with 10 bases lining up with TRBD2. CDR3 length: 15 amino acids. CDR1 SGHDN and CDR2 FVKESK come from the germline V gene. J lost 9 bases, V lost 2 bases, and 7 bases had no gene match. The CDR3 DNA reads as TGTGCCAGCAGCCAAATCAGCGGGGGGGCCGTTGAGCAGTTCTTC. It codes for CASSQISGGAVEQFF.

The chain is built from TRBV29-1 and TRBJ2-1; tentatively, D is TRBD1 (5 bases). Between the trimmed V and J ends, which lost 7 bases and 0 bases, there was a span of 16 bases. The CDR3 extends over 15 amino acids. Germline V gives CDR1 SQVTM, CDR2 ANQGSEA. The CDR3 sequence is CSDRGARSSYNEQFF. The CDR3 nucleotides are TGCAGCGATCGTGGGGCGAGGAGCTCCTACAATGAGCAGTTCTTC.

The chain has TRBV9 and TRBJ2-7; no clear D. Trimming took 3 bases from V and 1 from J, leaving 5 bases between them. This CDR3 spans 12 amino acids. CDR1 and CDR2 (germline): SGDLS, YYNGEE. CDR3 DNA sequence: TGTGCCAGCAGCGGGAGTTCCTACGAGCAGTACTTC. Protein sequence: CASSGSSYEQYF.

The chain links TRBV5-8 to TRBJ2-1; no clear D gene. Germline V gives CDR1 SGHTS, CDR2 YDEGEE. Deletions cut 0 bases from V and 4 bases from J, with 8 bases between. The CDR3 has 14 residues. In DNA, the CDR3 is TGTGCCAGCAGCTTGGGTTCAGGTTACAATGAGCAGTTCTTC. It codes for CASSLGSGYNEQFF. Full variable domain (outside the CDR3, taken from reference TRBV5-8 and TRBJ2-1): EAGVTQSPTHLIKTRGQQATLRCSPISGHTSVYWYQQALGLGLQFLLWYDEGEERNRGNFPPRFSGRQFPNYSSELNVNALELEDSALYLCASSLGSGYNEQFFGPGTRLTVL.

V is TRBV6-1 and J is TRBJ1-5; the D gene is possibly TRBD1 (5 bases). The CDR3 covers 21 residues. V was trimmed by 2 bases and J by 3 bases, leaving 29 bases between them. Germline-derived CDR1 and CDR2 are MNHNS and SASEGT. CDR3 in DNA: TGTGCCAGCAGTGAATGGATGGGAAATATAATCCTTGACAGTTTCAATCAGCCCCAGCATTTT. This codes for CASSEWMGNIILDSFNQPQHF.

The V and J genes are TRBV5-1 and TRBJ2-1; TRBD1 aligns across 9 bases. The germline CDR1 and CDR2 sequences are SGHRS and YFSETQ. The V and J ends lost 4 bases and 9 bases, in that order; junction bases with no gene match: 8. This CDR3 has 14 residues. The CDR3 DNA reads TGCGCCAGCAGCGGGGCGACAGGGGGAGGTGAGCAGTTCTTC. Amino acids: CASSGATGGGEQFF.

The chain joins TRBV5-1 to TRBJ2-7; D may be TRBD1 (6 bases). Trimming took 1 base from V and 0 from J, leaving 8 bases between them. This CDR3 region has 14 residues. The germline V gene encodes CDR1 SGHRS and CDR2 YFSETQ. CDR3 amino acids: CASSLSGASYEQYF. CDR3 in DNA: TGCGCCAGCAGCTTGTCAGGGGCCTCCTACGAGCAGTACTTC.

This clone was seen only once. CDR3 coding DNA: TGTGCCAGCAGTCTTACAGGGGGCGCCGTCTACGAGCAGTACTTC. The encoded protein is CASSLTGGAVYEQYF. The chain carries TRBV6-5 and TRBJ2-7, with TRBD1 matching over 9 bases. CDR1 MNHEY and CDR2 SVGAGI come from the germline V gene. The CDR3 loop spans 15 amino acids. J lost 3 bases, V lost 5 bases, and 8 bases had no gene match.

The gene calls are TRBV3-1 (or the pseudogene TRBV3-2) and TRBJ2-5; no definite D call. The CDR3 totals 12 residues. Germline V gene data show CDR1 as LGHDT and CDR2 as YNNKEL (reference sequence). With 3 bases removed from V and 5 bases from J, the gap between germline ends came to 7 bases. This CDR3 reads CASSQVAETQYF. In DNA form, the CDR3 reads TGTGCCAGCAGCCAGGTTGCGGAGACCCAGTACTTC.

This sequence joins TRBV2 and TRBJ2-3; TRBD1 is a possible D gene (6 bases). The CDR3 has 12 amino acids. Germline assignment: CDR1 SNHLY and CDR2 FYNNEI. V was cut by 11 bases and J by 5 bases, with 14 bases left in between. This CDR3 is CAYKGDIDTQYF. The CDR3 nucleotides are TGTGCCTACAAGGGGGATATAGATACGCAGTATTTT.

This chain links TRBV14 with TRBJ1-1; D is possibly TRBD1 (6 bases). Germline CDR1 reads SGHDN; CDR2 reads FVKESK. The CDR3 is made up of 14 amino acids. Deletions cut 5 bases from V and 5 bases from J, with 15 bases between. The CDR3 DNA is TGTGCCAGCAGCGGTACAGGGATAAGGACTGAAGCTTTCTTT. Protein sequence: CASSGTGIRTEAFF.